Presented here are 5 T cell receptor beta chains from one specimen sequenced in a study of cytomegalovirus exposure and HLA in healthy donors. With 60 Vbeta and 13 Jbeta primers, the PCR was carried out. Profiled with immunoSEQ multiplex PCR; TCRdb holds only in-frame clones, not every one. The data show over 150,000 clones, approximately 77% seen once. Specimen: PBMCs. Every receptor here comes from a man aged 30 to 39 in good health and CMV-seropositive.

This clone was recorded only once. The CDR3 protein is CASSSQRGGYEQYF. CDR3 bases: TGTGCCAGCAGCTCGCAGCGGGGGGGCTACGAGCAGTACTTC. The chain is built from TRBV9 and TRBJ2-7; 10 bases match TRBD2. The CDR3 sequence is 14 residues long. Germline V gene lookup returns CDR1 SGDLS and CDR2 YYNGEE. V shed 4 bases and J 3 bases; nucleotides not matched to a gene: 4.

The sample holds a few counts of this clone. This chain connects TRBV27 to TRBJ2-2; 10 nucleotides match TRBD2. The CDR3 covers 13 residues. CDR1 and CDR2 (germline): MNHEY, SMNVEV (reference sequence). The trim removed 6 bases at V and 13 bases at J, leaving 8 bases unmatched. This chain's CDR3 is CASRGAGGLGLFF. CDR3 coding DNA: TGTGCCAGCAGGGGAGCGGGGGGGCTTGGGCTGTTTTTT.

The V and J genes are TRBV5-1 and TRBJ2-7, with 9 nucleotides matching TRBD1. The CDR3 is 14 amino acids. Germline V gives CDR1 SGHRS, CDR2 YFSETQ. V shed 3 bases, J shed 3 bases, and the junction held 4 bases outside the gene matches. CDR3 coding DNA: TGCGCCAGCAGCTCGACGGGACAGGGCTACGAGCAGTACTTC. Amino acids: CASSSTGQGYEQYF. Looking up the rest from reference TRBV5-1 and TRBJ2-7 gives the full variable domain: KAGVTQTPRYLIKTRGQQVTLSCSPISGHRSVSWYQQTPGQGLQFLFEYFSETQRNKGNFPGRFSGRQFSNSRSEMNVSTLELGDSALYLCASSSTGQGYEQYFGPGTRLTVT.

This chain joins TRBV15 and TRBJ1-1; no definite D call. This CDR3 is 16 amino acids long. The V gene lost 1 base and the J gene lost 1 base, with 13 bases spanning the gap. Germline V lookup: CDR1 LNHNV, CDR2 YYDKDF (reference sequence). This CDR3 is CATSRGGGNTNTEAFF. The CDR3 nucleotides read TGTGCCACCAGCAGAGGTGGAGGGAACACGAACACTGAAGCTTTCTTT.

CDR3 DNA sequence: TGTGCCAGCAGTTTCACCCGGGGGAGCACAGATACGCAGTATTTT. Encoded protein: CASSFTRGSTDTQYF. V and J are TRBV27 and TRBJ2-3; weak D call: TRBD2 (6 bases). Germline V CDR1 and CDR2: MNHEY, SMNVEV (reference sequence). The CDR3 is 15 amino acids. Trimming shortened V by 3 bases and J by 0 bases, and 10 bases separated the two germline ends.